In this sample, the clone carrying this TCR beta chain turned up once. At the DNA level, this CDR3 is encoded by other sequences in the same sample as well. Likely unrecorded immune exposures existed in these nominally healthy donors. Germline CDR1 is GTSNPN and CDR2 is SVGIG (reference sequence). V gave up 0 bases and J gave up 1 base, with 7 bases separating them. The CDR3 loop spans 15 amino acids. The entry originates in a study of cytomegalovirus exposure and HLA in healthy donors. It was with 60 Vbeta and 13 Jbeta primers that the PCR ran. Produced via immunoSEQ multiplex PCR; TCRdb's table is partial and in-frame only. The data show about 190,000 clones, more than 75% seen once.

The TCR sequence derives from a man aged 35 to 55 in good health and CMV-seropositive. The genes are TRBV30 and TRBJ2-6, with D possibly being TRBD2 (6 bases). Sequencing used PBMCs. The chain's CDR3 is CAWSVRGSGANVLTF. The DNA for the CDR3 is TGTGCCTGGAGTGTACGGGGGTCTGGGGCCAACGTCCTGACTTTC.